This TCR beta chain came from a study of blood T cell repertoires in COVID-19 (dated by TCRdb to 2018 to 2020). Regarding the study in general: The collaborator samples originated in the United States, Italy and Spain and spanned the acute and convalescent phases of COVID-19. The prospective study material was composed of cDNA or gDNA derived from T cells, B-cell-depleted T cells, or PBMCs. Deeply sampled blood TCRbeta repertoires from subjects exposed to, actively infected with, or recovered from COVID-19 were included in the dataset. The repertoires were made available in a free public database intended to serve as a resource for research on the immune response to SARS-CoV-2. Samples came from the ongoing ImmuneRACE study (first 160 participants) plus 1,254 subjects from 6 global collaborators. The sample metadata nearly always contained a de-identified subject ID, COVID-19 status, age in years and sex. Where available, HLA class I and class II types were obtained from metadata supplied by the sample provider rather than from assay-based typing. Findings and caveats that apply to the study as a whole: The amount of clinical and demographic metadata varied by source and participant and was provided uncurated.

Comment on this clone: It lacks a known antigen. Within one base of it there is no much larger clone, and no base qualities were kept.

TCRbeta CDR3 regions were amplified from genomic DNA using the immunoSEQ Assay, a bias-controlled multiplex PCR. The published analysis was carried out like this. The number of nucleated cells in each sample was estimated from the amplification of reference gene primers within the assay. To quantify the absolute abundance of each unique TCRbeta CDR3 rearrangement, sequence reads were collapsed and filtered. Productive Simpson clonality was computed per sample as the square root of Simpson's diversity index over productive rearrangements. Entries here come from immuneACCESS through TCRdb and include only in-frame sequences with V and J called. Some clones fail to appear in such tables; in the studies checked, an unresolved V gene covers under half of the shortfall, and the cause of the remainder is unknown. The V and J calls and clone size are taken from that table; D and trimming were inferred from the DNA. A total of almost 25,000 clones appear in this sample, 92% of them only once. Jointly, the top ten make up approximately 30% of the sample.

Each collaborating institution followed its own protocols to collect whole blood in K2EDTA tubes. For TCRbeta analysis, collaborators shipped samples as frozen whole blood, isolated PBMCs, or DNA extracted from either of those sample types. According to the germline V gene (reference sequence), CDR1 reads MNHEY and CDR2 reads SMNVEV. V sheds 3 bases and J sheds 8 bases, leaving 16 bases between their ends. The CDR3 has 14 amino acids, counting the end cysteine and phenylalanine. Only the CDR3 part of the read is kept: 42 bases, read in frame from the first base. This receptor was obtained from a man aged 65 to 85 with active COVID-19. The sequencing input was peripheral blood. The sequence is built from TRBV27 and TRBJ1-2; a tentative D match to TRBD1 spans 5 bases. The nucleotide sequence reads TGTGCCAGCAGTTTGCGGGGGATAAACGGGGGCTACACCTTC. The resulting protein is CASSLRGINGGYTF.